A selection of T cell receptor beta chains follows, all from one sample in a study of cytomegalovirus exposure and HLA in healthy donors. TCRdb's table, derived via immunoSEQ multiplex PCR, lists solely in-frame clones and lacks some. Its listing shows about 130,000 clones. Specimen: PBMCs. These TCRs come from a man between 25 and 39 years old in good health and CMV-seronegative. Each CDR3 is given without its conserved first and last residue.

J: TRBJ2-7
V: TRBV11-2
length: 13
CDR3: ASRPRPDSPHEQY

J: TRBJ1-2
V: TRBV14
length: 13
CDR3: ASSPHQGAKYGYT

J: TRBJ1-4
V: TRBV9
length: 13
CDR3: ASSVGTGKDEKLF

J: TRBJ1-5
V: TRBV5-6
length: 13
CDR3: ASSHWQGTGQPQH

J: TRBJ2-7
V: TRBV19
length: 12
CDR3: ASSMGGMAYEQY

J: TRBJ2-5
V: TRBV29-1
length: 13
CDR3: SVETGNPTRETQY

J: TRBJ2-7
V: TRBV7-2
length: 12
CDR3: ASSPTGEAYEQY

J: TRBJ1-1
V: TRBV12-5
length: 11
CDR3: ASGLAGVHEAF

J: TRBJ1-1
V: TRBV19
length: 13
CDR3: ASSIGTTEGTEAF

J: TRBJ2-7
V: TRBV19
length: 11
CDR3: ASRDLPGTEQY

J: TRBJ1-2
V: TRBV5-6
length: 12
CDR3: ASSPRQANYGYT

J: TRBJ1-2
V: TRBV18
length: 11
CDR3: ASSTDREDGYT

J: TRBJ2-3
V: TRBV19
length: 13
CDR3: ASSLDRERTDTQY

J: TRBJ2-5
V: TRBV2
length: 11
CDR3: ASSVGGEETQY

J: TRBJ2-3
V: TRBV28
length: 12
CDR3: ASSLGSPRDTQY

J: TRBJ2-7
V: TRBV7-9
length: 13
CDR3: ASSLEGGRAYEQY

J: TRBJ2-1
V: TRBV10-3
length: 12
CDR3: AISEMGGYNEQF

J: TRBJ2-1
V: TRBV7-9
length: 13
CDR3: ASILEGTGYNEQF